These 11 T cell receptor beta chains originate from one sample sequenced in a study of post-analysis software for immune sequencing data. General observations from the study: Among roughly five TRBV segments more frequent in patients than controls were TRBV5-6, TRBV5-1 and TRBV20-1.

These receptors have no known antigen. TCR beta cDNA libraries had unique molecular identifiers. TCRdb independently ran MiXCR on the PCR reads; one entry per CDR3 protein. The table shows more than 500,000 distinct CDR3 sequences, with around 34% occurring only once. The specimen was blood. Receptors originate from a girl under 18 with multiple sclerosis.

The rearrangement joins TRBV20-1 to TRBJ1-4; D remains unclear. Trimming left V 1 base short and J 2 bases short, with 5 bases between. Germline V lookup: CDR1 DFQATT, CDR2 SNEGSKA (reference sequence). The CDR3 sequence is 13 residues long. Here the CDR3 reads CSARGGTNEKLFF. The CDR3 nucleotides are TGCAGTGCTAGAGGTGGTACTAATGAAAAACTGTTTTTT.

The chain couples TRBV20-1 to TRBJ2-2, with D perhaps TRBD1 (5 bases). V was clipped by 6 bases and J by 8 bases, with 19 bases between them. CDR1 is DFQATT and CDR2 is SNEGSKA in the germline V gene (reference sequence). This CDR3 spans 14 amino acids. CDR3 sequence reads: CSARNHRRSGELFF. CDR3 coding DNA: TGCAGTGCCAGAAACCACAGGCGTTCAGGGGAGCTGTTTTTT.

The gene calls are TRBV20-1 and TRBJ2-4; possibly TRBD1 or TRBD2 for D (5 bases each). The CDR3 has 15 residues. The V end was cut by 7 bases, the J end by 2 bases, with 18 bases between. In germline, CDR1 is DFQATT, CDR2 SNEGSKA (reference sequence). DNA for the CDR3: TGCAGTGGCCCCCGAGGGGTGTCTCCCAAAAACATTCAGTACTTC. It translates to CSGPRGVSPKNIQYF.

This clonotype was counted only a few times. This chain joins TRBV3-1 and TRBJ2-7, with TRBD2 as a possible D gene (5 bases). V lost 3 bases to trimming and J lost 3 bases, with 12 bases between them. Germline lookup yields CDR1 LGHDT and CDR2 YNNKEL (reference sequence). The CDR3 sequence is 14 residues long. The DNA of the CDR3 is TGTGCCAGCAGCCAGCGAGGGCTTCACTACGAGCAGTACTTC. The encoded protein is CASSQRGLHYEQYF.

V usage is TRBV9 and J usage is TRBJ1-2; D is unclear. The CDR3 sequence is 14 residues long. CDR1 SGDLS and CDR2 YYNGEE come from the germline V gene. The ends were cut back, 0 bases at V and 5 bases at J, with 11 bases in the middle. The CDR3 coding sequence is TGTGCCAGCAGCGTAGAGCCTGGGCCATATGGCTACACCTTC. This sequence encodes CASSVEPGPYGYTF.

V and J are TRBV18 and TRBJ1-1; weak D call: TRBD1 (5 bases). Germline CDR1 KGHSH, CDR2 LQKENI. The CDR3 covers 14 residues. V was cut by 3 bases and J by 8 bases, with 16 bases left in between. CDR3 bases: TGTGCCAGCTCACCGAACGGGGGGGTGGAAGAAGCTTTCTTT. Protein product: CASSPNGGVEEAFF. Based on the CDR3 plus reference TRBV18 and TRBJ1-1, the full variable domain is NAGVMQNPRHLVRRRGQEARLRCSPMKGHSHVYWYRQLPEEGLKFMVYLQKENIIDESGMPKERFSAEFPKEGPSILRIQQVVRGDSAAYFCASSPNGGVEEAFFGQGTRLTVV.

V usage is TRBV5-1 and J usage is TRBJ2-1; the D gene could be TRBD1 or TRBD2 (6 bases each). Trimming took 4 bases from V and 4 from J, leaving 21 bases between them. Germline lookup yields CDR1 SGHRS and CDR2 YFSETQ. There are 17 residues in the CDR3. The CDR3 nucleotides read TGCGCCAGCAGCCTCGGGGGCGTGGACCCTCAGTACAATGAGCAGTTCTTC. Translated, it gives CASSLGGVDPQYNEQFF. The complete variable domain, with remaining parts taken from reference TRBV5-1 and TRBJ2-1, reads KAGVTQTPRYLIKTRGQQVTLSCSPISGHRSVSWYQQTPGQGLQFLFEYFSETQRNKGNFPGRFSGRQFSNSRSEMNVSTLELGDSALYLCASSLGGVDPQYNEQFFGPGTRLTVL.

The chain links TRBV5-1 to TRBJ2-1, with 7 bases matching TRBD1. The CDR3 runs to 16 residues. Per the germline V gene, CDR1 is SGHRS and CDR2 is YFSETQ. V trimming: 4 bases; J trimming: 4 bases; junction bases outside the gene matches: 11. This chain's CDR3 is CASSTGYRGPYNEQFF. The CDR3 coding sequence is TGCGCCAGCAGCACCGGATACAGGGGCCCGTACAATGAGCAGTTCTTC.

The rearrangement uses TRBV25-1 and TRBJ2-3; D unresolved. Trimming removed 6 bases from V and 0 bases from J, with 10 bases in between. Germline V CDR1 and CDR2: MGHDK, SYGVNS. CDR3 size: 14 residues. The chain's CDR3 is CASRLSHSTDTQYF. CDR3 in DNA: TGTGCCAGCAGGCTATCTCACAGCACAGATACGCAGTATTTT.

The CDR3 nucleotides read TGTGCCAGCAGCAGCTGGGGGTGGCAGCCCCGGCATTTT. Translation gives CASSSWGWQPRHF. The chain carries TRBV21-1 and TRBJ1-5; the D call in the table, TRBD1, was not verified against the DNA. TRBV21-1 is classified as a pseudogene. CDR3 length equals 13 residues.

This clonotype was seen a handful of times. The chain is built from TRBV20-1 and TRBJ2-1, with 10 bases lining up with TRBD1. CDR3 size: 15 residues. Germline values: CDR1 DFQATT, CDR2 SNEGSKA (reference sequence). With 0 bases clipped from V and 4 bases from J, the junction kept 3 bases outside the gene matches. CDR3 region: CSARDRQGAYNEQFF. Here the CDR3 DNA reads TGCAGTGCTAGAGATAGACAGGGGGCATACAATGAGCAGTTCTTC.